Listed below are T cell receptor beta chains from one sample, sequenced in a study of T-cell reconstitution after alpha-beta-depleted transplantation in children. One entry per CDR3 protein, called by TCRdb with MiXCR from the PCR reads. The repertoire holds roughly 300,000 distinct CDR3 sequences, with approximately 10% as singletons. Sequenced material: peripheral blood, taken 180 days after TCRalphabeta/CD19-depleted stem cell transplant. Every receptor here comes from a male patient aged 2 to 9 who had a stem cell transplant for chronic granulomatous disease, so the T cells may come from the graft donor. The CDR3 runs from the conserved cysteine through the conserved F or W. Fields, in order: J gene, clone size, V gene, D gene, CDR3 protein, CDR3 DNA. A D gene is named only where the DNA matches it firmly. Part of the rows lack a size; the others show once, few, many or a class for expanded clones.

TRBJ2-5 | many | TRBV4-2 | . | CASSQDLGLAQETQYF | TGTGCCAGCAGCCAAGATTTAGGATTAGCCCAAGAGACCCAGTACTTC
TRBJ2-3 | many | TRBV20-1 | TRBD2 | CSWASGGADTQYF | TGCAGCTGGGCTAGCGGGGGGGCAGATACGCAGTATTTT
TRBJ2-3 | many | TRBV5-1 | . | CASSLGGSSTDTQYF | TGCGCCAGCAGCTTGGGAGGAAGCAGCACAGATACGCAGTATTTT
TRBJ2-1 | many | TRBV7-9 | TRBD2 | CASRTSGSGHEQFF | TGTGCCAGCAGAACTAGCGGGAGCGGCCATGAGCAGTTCTTC
TRBJ2-3 | many | TRBV28 | TRBD1 | CASSLDVATGVTDTQYF | TGTGCCAGCAGTTTAGATGTCGCGACAGGGGTAACAGATACGCAGTATTTT
TRBJ2-3 | many | TRBV20-1 | TRBD2 | CSAKSGLAGGPVGTTDTQYF | TGCAGTGCGAAAAGCGGACTAGCGGGAGGGCCCGTGGGAACAACAGATACGCAGTATTTT
TRBJ1-6 | many | TRBV5-1 | . | CASSLAGRSGSPLHF | TGCGCCAGCAGCTTGGCAGGACGTTCGGGTTCACCCCTCCACTTT
TRBJ2-7 | few | TRBV18 | TRBD2 | CASSLSPSGISYEQYF | TGTGCCAGCTCACTTTCCCCCAGCGGGATCTCCTACGAGCAGTACTTC
TRBJ2-1 | many | TRBV12-3/TRBV12-4 | . | CASSHTEEQFF | TGTGCCAGCAGTCACACAGAAGAGCAGTTCTTC
TRBJ2-3 | many | TRBV3-1 | . | CASSPYLGRDTQYF | TGTGCCAGCAGCCCCTACCTGGGAAGAGATACGCAGTATTTT
TRBJ2-7 | many | TRBV7-2 | TRBD2 | CASSLQSGGVEQYF | TGTGCCAGCAGCTTACAGAGCGGGGGTGTCGAGCAGTACTTC
TRBJ2-2 | many | TRBV7-6 | . | CASSSYISGELFF | TGTGCCAGCAGCTCCTACATTTCCGGGGAGCTGTTTTTT
TRBJ2-1 | many | TRBV28 | . | CASSSLEDRIYNEQFF | TGTGCCAGCAGTTCCCTAGAAGACAGGATCTACAATGAGCAGTTCTTC
TRBJ2-7 | many | TRBV29-1 | . | CSVVGATYEQYF | TGCAGCGTTGTGGGGGCGACCTACGAGCAGTACTTC
TRBJ2-2 | few | TRBV20-1 | . | CSASVRGDTGELFF | TGCAGTGCTAGCGTGCGGGGTGACACCGGGGAGCTGTTTTTT
TRBJ1-1 | many | TRBV12-3/TRBV12-4 | TRBD1 | CASSFPDRAAFTEAFF | TGTGCCAGCAGTTTCCCCGACAGGGCGGCGTTCACTGAAGCTTTCTTT
TRBJ2-3 | many | TRBV5-1 | . | CASSGMTGATDTQYF | TGCGCCAGCAGCGGAATGACAGGAGCCACAGATACGCAGTATTTT
TRBJ2-7 | . | TRBV25-1 | TRBD1 | CASSGGQFSYEQYF | TGTGCCAGCAGTGGGGGACAGTTTTCCTACGAGCAGTACTTC
TRBJ2-3 | many | TRBV7-3 | TRBD2 | CASSQPGLAGEDTQYF | TGTGCCAGCAGCCAGCCTGGACTAGCGGGAGAAGATACGCAGTATTTT
TRBJ1-3 | many | TRBV4-2 | . | CASTTDDRILRSSGNTIYF | TGTGCCAGCACAACTGACGACCGGATACTCCGAAGCTCTGGAAACACCATATATTTT
TRBJ2-3 | many | TRBV5-1 | . | CASSLEILTDTQYF | TGCGCCAGCAGCTTGGAAATCCTTACAGATACGCAGTATTTT
TRBJ1-5 | many | TRBV9 | . | CASSVSQGPQPQHF | TGTGCCAGCAGCGTCTCACAGGGACCTCAGCCCCAGCATTTT
TRBJ2-7 | many | TRBV6-2/TRBV6-3 | TRBD1 | CASSSGQGISYEQYF | TGTGCCAGCAGCTCCGGACAGGGTATCTCCTACGAGCAGTACTTC
TRBJ2-7 | many | TRBV3-1 | . | CASSRGRGSLEQYF | TGTGCCAGCAGCCGGGGGCGGGGGAGCTTAGAGCAGTACTTC
TRBJ2-7 | many | TRBV27 | TRBD1 | CASSDRDRNEQYF | TGTGCCAGCAGTGACCGGGACAGAAACGAGCAGTACTTC
TRBJ2-5 | many | TRBV12-3/TRBV12-4 | . | CASALGGWVETQYF | TGTGCCAGCGCTTTGGGGGGCTGGGTAGAGACCCAGTACTTC
TRBJ1-1 | few | TRBV5-5 | . | CASSYSGSGTEAFF | TGTGCCAGCAGCTATTCAGGGTCTGGCACTGAAGCTTTCTTT
TRBJ2-7 | many | TRBV7-3 | TRBD1 | CASSRTGGNEQYF | TGTGCCAGCAGCAGAACAGGGGGCAACGAGCAGTACTTC
TRBJ2-7 | few | TRBV12-3/TRBV12-4 | . | CASRRDYEQYF | TGTGCCAGCAGACGGGACTACGAGCAGTACTTC
TRBJ2-1 | many | TRBV5-1 | . | CASSLAYNEQFF | TGCGCCAGCAGCCTGGCCTACAATGAGCAGTTCTTC
TRBJ2-7 | many | TRBV20-1 | . | CSAMGQTYEQYF | TGCAGTGCCATGGGACAAACCTACGAGCAGTACTTC
TRBJ2-7 | many | TRBV29-1 | TRBD2 | CSVRVAGPYEQYF | TGCAGCGTTAGAGTAGCGGGGCCCTACGAGCAGTACTTC
TRBJ2-1 | . | TRBV18 | . | CASSPDSLLSYNEQFF | TGTGCCAGCTCACCGGACAGCCTACTCTCCTACAATGAGCAGTTCTTC
TRBJ2-7 | . | TRBV6-1 | TRBD1 | CASRPTDRGLLSSSYEQYF | TGTGCCAGCAGACCTACGGACAGGGGGCTGTTGTCGAGCTCCTACGAGCAGTACTTC
TRBJ2-6 | many | TRBV12-3/TRBV12-4 | . | CASSSYSGANVLTF | TGTGCCAGCAGCAGTTACTCTGGGGCCAACGTCCTGACTTTC
TRBJ2-7 | . | TRBV9 | . | CASREGAASYEQYF | TGTGCCAGCAGGGAGGGGGCGGCATCCTACGAGCAGTACTTC
TRBJ2-7 | many | TRBV6-5 | . | CASSYALWEYF | TGTGCCAGCAGTTACGCGCTTTGGGAGTACTTC
TRBJ2-1 | many | TRBV27 | . | CASSFLPLTGSYNEQFF | TGTGCCAGCAGTTTCCTACCCCTGACCGGCTCCTACAATGAGCAGTTCTTC
TRBJ2-1 | few | TRBV20-1 | . | CSARGSGSSYNEQFF | TGCAGTGCTAGAGGTAGCGGCAGCTCCTACAATGAGCAGTTCTTC
TRBJ2-2 | many | TRBV6-2/TRBV6-3 | . | CASRQGGSTGELFF | TGTGCCAGCAGACAAGGCGGTAGCACCGGGGAGCTGTTTTTT
TRBJ2-4 | many | TRBV4-2 | . | CASSQGGTKNIQYF | TGTGCCAGCAGCCAAGGGGGTACCAAAAACATTCAGTACTTC
TRBJ2-1 | many | TRBV20-1 | . | CSASTANEQFF | TGCAGTGCTAGTACGGCGAATGAGCAGTTCTTC
TRBJ1-2 | many | TRBV12-3/TRBV12-4 | . | CASRDRDTSYGYTF | TGTGCCAGCAGAGATAGGGACACCTCCTATGGCTACACCTTC
TRBJ2-1 | many | TRBV28 | . | CASSLPGPHNEQFF | TGTGCCAGCAGTTTACCGGGACCACACAATGAGCAGTTCTTC
TRBJ2-5 | many | TRBV12-3/TRBV12-4 | . | CASSSETGKTQYF | TGTGCCAGCAGTTCCGAAACCGGGAAGACCCAGTACTTC
TRBJ2-2 | many | TRBV5-1 | . | CASSLALGGTGELFF | TGCGCCAGCAGCTTGGCCTTAGGTGGCACCGGGGAGCTGTTTTTT